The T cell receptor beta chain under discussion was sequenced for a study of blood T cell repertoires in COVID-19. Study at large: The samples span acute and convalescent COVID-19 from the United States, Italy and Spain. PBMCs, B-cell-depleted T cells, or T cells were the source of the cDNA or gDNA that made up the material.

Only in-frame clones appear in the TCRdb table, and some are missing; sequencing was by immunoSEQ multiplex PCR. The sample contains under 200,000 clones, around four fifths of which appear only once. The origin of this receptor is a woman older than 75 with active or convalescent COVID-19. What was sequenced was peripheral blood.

The CDR3, as DNA: TGTGCCAGCAGCTTGGGTAGCCAGGGAAACATTCAGTACTTC. Translated, it gives CASSLGSQGNIQYF. The J gene is TRBJ2-4, the V gene TRBV7-9, with D perhaps TRBD1 (5 bases). Trimming took off 3 bases at V and 6 bases at J, with 12 bases between the two ends. Germline CDR1 SEHNR, CDR2 FQNEAQ (reference sequence). This CDR3 has 14 amino acids.